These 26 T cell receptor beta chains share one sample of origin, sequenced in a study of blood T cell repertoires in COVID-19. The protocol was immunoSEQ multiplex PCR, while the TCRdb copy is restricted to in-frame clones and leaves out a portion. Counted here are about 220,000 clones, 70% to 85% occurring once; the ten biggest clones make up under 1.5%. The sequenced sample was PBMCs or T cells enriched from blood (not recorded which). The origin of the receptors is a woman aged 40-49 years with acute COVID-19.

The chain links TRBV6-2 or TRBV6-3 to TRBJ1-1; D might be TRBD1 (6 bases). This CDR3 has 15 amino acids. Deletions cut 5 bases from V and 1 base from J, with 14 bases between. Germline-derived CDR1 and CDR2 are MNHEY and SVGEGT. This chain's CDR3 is CASSGFGGANTEAFF. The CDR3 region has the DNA TGTGCCAGCAGTGGATTCGGGGGGGCGAACACTGAAGCTTTCTTT.

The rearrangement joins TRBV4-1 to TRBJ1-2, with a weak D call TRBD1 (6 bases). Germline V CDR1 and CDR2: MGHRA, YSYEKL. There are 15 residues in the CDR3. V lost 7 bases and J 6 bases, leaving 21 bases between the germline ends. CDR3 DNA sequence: TGCGCCAGCAATCCTGACGCAGGACAGAAAAATGGCTACACCTTC. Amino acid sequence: CASNPDAGQKNGYTF.

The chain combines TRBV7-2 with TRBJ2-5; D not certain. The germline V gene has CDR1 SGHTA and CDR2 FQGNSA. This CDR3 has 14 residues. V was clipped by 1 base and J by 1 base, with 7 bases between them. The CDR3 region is CASSLVTGQETQYF. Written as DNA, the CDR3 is TGTGCCAGCAGCTTAGTCACGGGCCAAGAGACCCAGTACTTC.

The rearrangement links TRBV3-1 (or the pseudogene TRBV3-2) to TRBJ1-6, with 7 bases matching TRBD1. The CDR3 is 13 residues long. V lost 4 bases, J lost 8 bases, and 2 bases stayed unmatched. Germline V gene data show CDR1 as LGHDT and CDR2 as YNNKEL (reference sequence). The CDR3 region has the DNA TGTGCCAGCAGCCCGGGACAGTATTCACCCCTCCACTTT. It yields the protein CASSPGQYSPLHF.

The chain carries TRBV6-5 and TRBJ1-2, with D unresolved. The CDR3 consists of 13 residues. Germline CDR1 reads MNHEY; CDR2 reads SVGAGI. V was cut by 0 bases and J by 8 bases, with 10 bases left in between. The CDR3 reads CASSYSTLLGYTF. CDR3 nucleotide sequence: TGTGCCAGCAGTTACTCGACCCTACTAGGCTACACCTTC.

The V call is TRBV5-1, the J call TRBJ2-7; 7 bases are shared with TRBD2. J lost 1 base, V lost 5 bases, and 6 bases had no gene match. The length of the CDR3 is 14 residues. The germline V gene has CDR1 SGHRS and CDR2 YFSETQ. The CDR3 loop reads CASSSPGRSYEQYF. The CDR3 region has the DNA TGCGCCAGCAGTTCCCCCGGGAGGTCCTACGAGCAGTACTTC.

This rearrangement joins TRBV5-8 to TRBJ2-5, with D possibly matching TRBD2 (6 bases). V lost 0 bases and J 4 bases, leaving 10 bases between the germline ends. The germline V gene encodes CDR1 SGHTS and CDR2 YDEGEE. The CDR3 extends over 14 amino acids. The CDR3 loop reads CASSLATSRETQYF. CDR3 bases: TGTGCCAGCAGCTTGGCGACTAGTAGAGAGACCCAGTACTTC.

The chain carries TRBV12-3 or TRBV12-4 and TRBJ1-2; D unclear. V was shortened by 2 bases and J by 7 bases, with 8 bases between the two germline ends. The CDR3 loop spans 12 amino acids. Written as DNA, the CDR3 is TGTGCCAGCAGTTTATCGCCGGGTGGCTACACCTTC. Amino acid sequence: CASSLSPGGYTF.

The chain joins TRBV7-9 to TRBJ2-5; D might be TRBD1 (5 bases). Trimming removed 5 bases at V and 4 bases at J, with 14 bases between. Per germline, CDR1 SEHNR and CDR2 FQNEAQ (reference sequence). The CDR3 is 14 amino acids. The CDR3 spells CASSPEPGRETQYF. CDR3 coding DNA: TGTGCCAGCAGCCCGGAACCAGGGCGAGAGACCCAGTACTTC.

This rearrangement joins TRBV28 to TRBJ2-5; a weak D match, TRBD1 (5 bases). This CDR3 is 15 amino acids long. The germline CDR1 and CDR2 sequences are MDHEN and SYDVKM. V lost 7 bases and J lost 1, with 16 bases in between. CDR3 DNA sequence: TGTGCCAGCAATCCTCAGGGAATTCGCCAAGAGACCCAGTACTTC. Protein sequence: CASNPQGIRQETQYF.

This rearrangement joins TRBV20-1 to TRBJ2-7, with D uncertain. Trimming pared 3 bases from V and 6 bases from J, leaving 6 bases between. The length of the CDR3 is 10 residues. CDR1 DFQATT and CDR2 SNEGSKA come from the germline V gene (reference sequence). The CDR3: CSASLAEQYF. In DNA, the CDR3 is TGCAGTGCTAGTTTGGCCGAGCAGTACTTC.

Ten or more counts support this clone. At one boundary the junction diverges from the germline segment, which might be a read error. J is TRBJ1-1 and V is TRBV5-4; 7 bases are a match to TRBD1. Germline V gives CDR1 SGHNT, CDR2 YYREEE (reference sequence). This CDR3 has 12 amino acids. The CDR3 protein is CASSLDRFEAFF. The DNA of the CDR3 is TGTGCCAGCAGTTTGGACAGGTTCGAAGCTTTCTTT.

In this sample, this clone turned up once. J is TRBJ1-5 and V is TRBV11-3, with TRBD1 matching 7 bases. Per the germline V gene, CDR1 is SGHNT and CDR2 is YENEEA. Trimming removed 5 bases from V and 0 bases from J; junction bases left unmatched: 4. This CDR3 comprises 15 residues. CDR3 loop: CASSQTGYSNQPQHF. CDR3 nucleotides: TGTGCCAGCAGCCAGACAGGGTATAGCAATCAGCCCCAGCATTTT.

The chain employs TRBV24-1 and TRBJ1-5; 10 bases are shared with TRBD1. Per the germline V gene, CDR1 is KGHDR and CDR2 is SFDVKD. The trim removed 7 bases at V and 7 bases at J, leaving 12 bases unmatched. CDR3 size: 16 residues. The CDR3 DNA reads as TGTGCCACCAGGGCTTTACGGGACAGGGGTAACCAGCCCCAGCATTTT. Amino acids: CATRALRDRGNQPQHF.

Written as DNA, the CDR3 is TGCGCCAGCCATCGGAGGGGAAGGCCCCAGCATTTT. The encoded protein is CASHRRGRPQHF. This chain connects TRBV23-1 to TRBJ1-5; the D gene is possibly TRBD1 (5 bases). TRBV23-1 is identified as an open reading frame with a role that is uncertain. The CDR3 runs 12 residues. Trimming shortened V by 8 bases and J by 9 bases, and 14 bases separated the two germline ends.

The CDR3 DNA sequence: TGTGCCAGCAGTTCCGACAACCTCTATGGCTACACCTTC. Protein sequence: CASSSDNLYGYTF. V and J are TRBV12-3 or TRBV12-4 and TRBJ1-2, with D hard to call. The CDR3 sequence is 13 residues long. The V end lost 4 bases, the J end lost 4 bases, and 10 bases lay between the germline ends.

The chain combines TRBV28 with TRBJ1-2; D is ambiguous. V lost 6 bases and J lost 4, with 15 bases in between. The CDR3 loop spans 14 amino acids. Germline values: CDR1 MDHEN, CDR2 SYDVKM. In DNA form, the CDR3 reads TGTGCCAGCAGCACCACGGGGTTTCTCTATGGCTACACCTTC. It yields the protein CASSTTGFLYGYTF.

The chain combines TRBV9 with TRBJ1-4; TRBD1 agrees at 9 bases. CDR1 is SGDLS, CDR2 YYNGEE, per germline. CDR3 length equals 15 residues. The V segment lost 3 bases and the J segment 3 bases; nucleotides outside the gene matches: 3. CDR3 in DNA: TGTGCCAGCAGCGCGGGACAGGGACCTAATGAAAAACTGTTTTTT. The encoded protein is CASSAGQGPNEKLFF. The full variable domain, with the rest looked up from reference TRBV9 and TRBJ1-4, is DSGVTQTPKHLITATGQRVTLRCSPRSGDLSVYWYQQSLDQGLQFLIQYYNGEERAKGNILERFSAQQFPDLHSELNLSSLELGDSALYFCASSAGQGPNEKLFFGSGTQLSVL.

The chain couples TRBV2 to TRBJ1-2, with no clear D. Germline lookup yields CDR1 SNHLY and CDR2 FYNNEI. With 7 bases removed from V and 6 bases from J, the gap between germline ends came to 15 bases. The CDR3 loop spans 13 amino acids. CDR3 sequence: CASTWRGEDGYTF. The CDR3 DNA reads TGTGCCAGCACGTGGCGGGGTGAGGATGGCTACACCTTC.

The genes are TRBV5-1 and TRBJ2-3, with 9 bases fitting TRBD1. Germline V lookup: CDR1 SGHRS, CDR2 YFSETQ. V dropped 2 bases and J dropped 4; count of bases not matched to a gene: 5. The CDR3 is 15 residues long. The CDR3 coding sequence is TGCGCCAGCAGCTTCAGGGACAGGGTGTCAGATACGCAGTATTTT. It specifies CASSFRDRVSDTQYF.

The CDR3 sequence: CASSSTLNYGYTF. The CDR3 nucleotides are TGTGCCAGCAGCTCGACTCTTAACTATGGCTACACCTTC. The rearrangement joins TRBV11-2 to TRBJ1-2; no definite D call. Germline CDR1 reads SGHAT; CDR2 reads FQNNGV. The CDR3 has 13 amino acids. V dropped 4 bases and J dropped 1 base, with 7 bases sitting between them. Together with reference TRBV11-2 and TRBJ1-2, the CDR3 gives the full variable domain: EAGVAQSPRYKIIEKRQSVAFWCNPISGHATLYWYQQILGQGPKLLIQFQNNGVVDDSQLPKDRFSAERLKGVDSTLKIQPAKLEDSAVYLCASSSTLNYGYTFGSGTRLTVV.

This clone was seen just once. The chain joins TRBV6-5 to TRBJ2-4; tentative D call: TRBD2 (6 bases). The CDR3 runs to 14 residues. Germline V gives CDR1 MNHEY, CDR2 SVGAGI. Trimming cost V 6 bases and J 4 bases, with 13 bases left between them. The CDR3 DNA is TGTGCCAGCAGGGCACCCGGGGGTAAAAACATTCAGTACTTC. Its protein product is CASRAPGGKNIQYF.

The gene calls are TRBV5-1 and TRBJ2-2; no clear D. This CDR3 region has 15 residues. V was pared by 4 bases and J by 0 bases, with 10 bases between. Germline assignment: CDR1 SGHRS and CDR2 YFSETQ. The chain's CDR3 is CASSPRTTNTGELFF. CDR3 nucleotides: TGCGCCAGCAGCCCCAGAACTACGAACACCGGGGAGCTGTTTTTT.

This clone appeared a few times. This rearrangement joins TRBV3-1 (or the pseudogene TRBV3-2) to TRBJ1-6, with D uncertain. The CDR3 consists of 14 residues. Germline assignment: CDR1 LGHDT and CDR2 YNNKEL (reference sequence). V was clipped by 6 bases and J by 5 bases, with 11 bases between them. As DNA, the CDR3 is TGTGCCAGCAGTTCGGTAGTGGATAATTCACCCCTCCACTTT. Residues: CASSSVVDNSPLHF.

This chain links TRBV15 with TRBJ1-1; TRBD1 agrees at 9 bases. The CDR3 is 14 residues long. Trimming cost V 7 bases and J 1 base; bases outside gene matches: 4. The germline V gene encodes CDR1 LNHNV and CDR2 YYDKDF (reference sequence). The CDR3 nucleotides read TGTGCCACCATCAAGGACAGGGGGAACACTGAAGCTTTCTTT. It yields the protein CATIKDRGNTEAFF.

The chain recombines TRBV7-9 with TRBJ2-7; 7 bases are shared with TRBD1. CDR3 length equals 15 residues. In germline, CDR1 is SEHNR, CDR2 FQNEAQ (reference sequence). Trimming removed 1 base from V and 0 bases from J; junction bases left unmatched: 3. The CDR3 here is CASSLVRDSSYEQYF. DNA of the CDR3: TGTGCCAGCAGCTTAGTGAGGGACAGCTCCTACGAGCAGTACTTC.